The 11 T cell receptor beta chains in this list originate from one sample, sequenced in a study of shared clonotypes between healthy human individuals. This table comes from immunoSEQ multiplex PCR, and its TCRdb copy is limited to in-frame clones, with some not included. The repertoire holds 2 million to 2.5 million clones, 90% to 95% seen once, with 0.13% in the top ten. Sample: naive CD4+ T cells sorted from blood. Stated subset: CD45RA+ positively selected. The receptors stem from a young man in good health.

The rearrangement uses TRBV5-3 and TRBJ1-2; no reliable D call. TRBV5-3 is given ORF status, its function remaining uncertain. V was cut by 5 bases and J by 4 bases, with 6 bases left in between. The CDR3 spans 11 residues. Here the CDR3 reads CARRWAYGYTF. The CDR3 nucleotides are TGTGCCAGAAGATGGGCCTATGGCTACACCTTC.

V usage is TRBV4-1 and J usage is TRBJ1-1; TRBD1 aligns across 11 bases. The CDR3 is made up of 16 amino acids. Looked up from germline, CDR1 is MGHRA and CDR2 is YSYEKL. V shed 0 bases, J shed 7 bases, and the junction held 7 bases outside the gene matches. The CDR3 spells CASSQERGTGGFEAFF. As DNA, the CDR3 is TGCGCCAGCAGCCAAGAGCGCGGGACAGGGGGGTTTGAAGCTTTCTTT.

In this sample, this clone turned up once. The rearrangement joins TRBV7-2 to TRBJ2-7; D is undetermined. The V end lost 3 bases, the J end lost 7 bases, and 16 bases lay between the germline ends. Germline-derived CDR1 and CDR2 are SGHTA and FQGNSA. There are 14 residues in the CDR3. In nucleotides, the CDR3 is TGTGCCAGCAGCTTGGGATTGGCCCCCCGGGAGCAGTACTTC. Translated, it gives CASSLGLAPREQYF.

The chain uses TRBV30 and TRBJ2-7; TRBD1 is a possible D gene (6 bases). Germline CDR1 GTSNPN, CDR2 SVGIG (reference sequence). Trimming stripped 4 bases from V and 6 bases from J, with 28 bases between. CDR3 length: 17 amino acids. The CDR3 protein is CAWTYGGTTGWGGEQYF. CDR3 DNA sequence: TGTGCCTGGACCTATGGGGGCACGACAGGTTGGGGCGGCGAGCAGTACTTC.

This clone is a singleton in its sample. The rearrangement joins TRBV7-2 to TRBJ2-7, with 9 bases identical to TRBD2. This CDR3 has 16 amino acids. Germline assignment: CDR1 SGHTA and CDR2 FQGNSA. V was pared by 5 bases and J by 5 bases, with 13 bases of the junction left unmatched. CDR3 in DNA: TGTGCCAGCAGCAACCTCGGGGTAGCGGGAGTCCACGAGCAGTACTTC. Amino acid sequence: CASSNLGVAGVHEQYF. The whole variable domain, remainder taken from reference TRBV7-2 and TRBJ2-7, is GAGVSQSPSNKVTEKGKDVELRCDPISGHTALYWYRQSLGQGLEFLIYFQGNSAPDKSGLPSDRFSAERTGGSVSTLTIQRTQQEDSAVYLCASSNLGVAGVHEQYFGPGTRLTVT.

This chain connects TRBV30 to TRBJ2-5; 10 nucleotides line up with TRBD2. The V gene's germline CDR1 is GTSNPN and CDR2 SVGIG (reference sequence). The CDR3 has 15 residues. With V trimmed by 2 bases and J by 1 base, 4 bases remained unmatched. The chain's CDR3 is CAWSRSSGGQETQYF. The CDR3 DNA is TGTGCCTGGAGTCGTTCTAGCGGGGGCCAAGAGACCCAGTACTTC.

The chain has TRBV2 and TRBJ1-2, with D tentatively TRBD1 (5 bases). Germline V lookup: CDR1 SNHLY, CDR2 FYNNEI. The germline V and J ends were trimmed by 2 bases and 0 bases, with 10 bases remaining between them. The CDR3 has 15 amino acids. The CDR3 DNA reads TGTGCCAGCAGTGAACGGCGAGGGGCTAACTATGGCTACACCTTC. Translating gives CASSERRGANYGYTF.

This chain links TRBV28 with TRBJ1-5; the D gene is possibly TRBD1 (5 bases). Germline CDR1 and CDR2: MDHEN and SYDVKM. The CDR3 is made up of 19 amino acids. V shed 4 bases and J shed 2 bases, with 24 bases lying between them. CDR3 residues: CASSSGDRFHPLGNQPQHF. As DNA, the CDR3 is TGTGCCAGCAGTTCCGGGGACCGCTTCCATCCGCTTGGCAATCAGCCCCAGCATTTT.

This clone appeared a single time. V and J are TRBV10-1 and TRBJ1-1; a weak D match, TRBD1 (5 bases). The CDR3 extends over 14 amino acids. V lost 5 bases and J 4 bases, leaving 14 bases between the germline ends. The germline V gene encodes CDR1 WNHNN and CDR2 SYGVQD (reference sequence). This CDR3 reads CASSPRAQGTEAFF. CDR3 sequence (DNA): TGCGCCAGCAGTCCGCGGGCCCAGGGCACTGAAGCTTTCTTT.

The CDR3 DNA follows: TGTGCCAGCAGATCCTCGGCAGCGCTTCACTACAATGAGCAGTTCTTC. Translated, it gives CASRSSAALHYNEQFF. The chain links TRBV28 to TRBJ2-1; D not resolved. The CDR3 length is 16 residues. The V and J ends lost 6 bases and 3 bases respectively, with 18 bases between them. From germline, CDR1 is MDHEN and CDR2 SYDVKM.

V gene TRBV7-9 combines with J gene TRBJ2-1; a possible D gene is TRBD2 (5 bases). Germline CDR1 is SEHNR and CDR2 is FQNEAQ (reference sequence). The CDR3 length is 15 residues. Trimming removed 4 bases at V and 0 bases at J, with 10 bases between. CDR3 loop: CASSSPRVSYNEQFF. The CDR3 nucleotides are TGTGCCAGCAGCTCCCCGCGGGTCTCCTACAATGAGCAGTTCTTC.